The 24 T cell receptor beta chains below were found in one sample sequenced in a study of cytomegalovirus exposure and HLA in healthy donors. Primers: 60 Vbeta forward and 13 Jbeta reverse. The method was immunoSEQ multiplex PCR; TCRdb's version includes in-frame clones alone and lacks a portion of them. The data contain some 200,000 clones, 60% to 80% of them singletons. Sequenced sample: PBMCs. The receptors were sampled from a man aged 40-50 years in good health and CMV-seronegative.

The genes are TRBV29-1 and TRBJ2-1, with TRBD2 matching over 7 bases. Trimming removed 2 bases from V and 0 bases from J; junction bases left unmatched: 7. Germline lookup yields CDR1 SQVTM and CDR2 ANQGSEA. This CDR3 is 16 amino acids long. The CDR3 region has the DNA TGCAGCGTTGAATTGGGCGGGGGAAGCTCCTACAATGAGCAGTTCTTC. Its translation: CSVELGGGSSYNEQFF.

CDR3 sequence reads: CASSPQGDPGNTIYF. CDR3 nucleotide sequence: TGTGCCAGCAGCCCACAGGGAGACCCTGGAAACACCATATATTTT. This chain joins TRBV7-6 and TRBJ1-3; TRBD1 might be the D (6 bases). The CDR3 is made up of 15 amino acids. V was cut by 5 bases and J by 2 bases, with 13 bases left in between. CDR1 is SGHVS, CDR2 FNYEAQ, per germline.

Notes on this clone: Other DNA variants within this sample encode the same CDR3. The chain couples TRBV2 to TRBJ2-5; TRBD1 agrees at 10 bases. This CDR3 has 16 residues. Unmatched junction bases numbered 12, after V lost 7 bases and J lost 4 bases. Germline V gene sequence: CDR1 SNHLY, CDR2 FYNNEI. The CDR3 loop is CASTGWGQGRRETQYF. In nucleotides, the CDR3 is TGTGCCAGCACTGGCTGGGGACAGGGGAGGAGAGAGACCCAGTACTTC.

In its sample, this clone was seen a few times. The J gene is TRBJ1-1, the V gene TRBV9; possible D gene TRBD1, 5 bases. The CDR3 runs 15 residues. Trimming left V 3 bases short and J 1 base short, with 13 bases between. Germline lookup yields CDR1 SGDLS and CDR2 YYNGEE. The CDR3 DNA sequence: TGTGCCAGCAGCGGGGGGGACGGTGGGAACACTGAAGCTTTCTTT. Translated, it gives CASSGGDGGNTEAFF.

A few counts support this clone. The chain recombines TRBV27 with TRBJ2-6; D is possibly TRBD2 (6 bases). The germline gives CDR1 MNHEY, CDR2 SMNVEV (reference sequence). V was trimmed by 5 bases and J by 3 bases, leaving 14 bases between them. The CDR3 spans 16 residues. In DNA, the CDR3 is TGTGCCAGCAGTCCGCTGGGGGGAAGTGGGGCCAACGTCCTGACTTTC. It specifies CASSPLGGSGANVLTF.

Regarding this clone: The sample contains more than one DNA sequence encoding this CDR3. The chain recombines TRBV18 with TRBJ1-1, with D tentatively TRBD1 (5 bases). Germline V gene data show CDR1 as KGHSH and CDR2 as LQKENI. This CDR3 contains 14 residues. V was clipped by 2 bases and J by 1 base, with 8 bases between them. This CDR3 is CASSPGGTNTEAFF. The CDR3 DNA reads as TGTGCCAGCTCACCAGGGGGGACGAACACTGAAGCTTTCTTT.

The V gene is TRBV7-9, the J gene TRBJ2-5; D is uncertain. The CDR3 has 13 residues. CDR1 is SEHNR, CDR2 FQNEAQ, per germline (reference sequence). Trimming shortened V by 3 bases and J by 1 base, and 6 bases separated the two germline ends. The DNA of the CDR3 is TGTGCCAGCAGCTTGTTGGCCCAAGAGACCCAGTACTTC. Protein sequence: CASSLLAQETQYF.

The gene calls are TRBV6-4 and TRBJ2-1; 11 bases line up with TRBD1. The V gene end was trimmed by 4 bases and the J gene end by 6 bases; junction bases not matched to a gene: 2. The CDR3 runs 14 residues. Per the germline V gene, CDR1 is MRHNA and CDR2 is SNTAGT. In nucleotides, the CDR3 is TGTGCCAGCAGTGTCGGGACAGGGGGCAATGAGCAGTTCTTC. It is translated as CASSVGTGGNEQFF.

This clone was observed a handful of times. This chain joins TRBV4-2 and TRBJ2-5, with TRBD2 matching 7 bases. The CDR3 totals 16 residues. V shed 4 bases and J 5 bases; nucleotides not matched to a gene: 13. The V gene's germline CDR1 is LGHNA and CDR2 YNFKEQ. The CDR3 loop reads CASSLVSGGGRETQYF. In DNA, the CDR3 is TGTGCCAGCAGCCTCGTATCGGGGGGTGGGCGCGAGACCCAGTACTTC.

This chain joins TRBV11-3 and TRBJ2-1; TRBD2 matches at 13 bases. V lost 4 bases and J lost 2; bases outside the gene matches: 5. The CDR3 length is 17 residues. CDR1 is SGHNT, CDR2 YENEEA, per germline. CDR3 sequence (DNA): TGTGCCAGCAGCTCACGACTAGCGGGGGGCCCCTACAATGAGCAGTTCTTC. Amino acid sequence: CASSSRLAGGPYNEQFF.

This clone was detected only once. V and J are TRBV7-2 and TRBJ2-3, with 14 bases that match TRBD2. The CDR3 contains 16 residues. The germline CDR1 and CDR2 sequences are SGHTA and FQGNSA. J was trimmed by 4 bases and V by 4 bases; bases with no gene match: 4. CDR3 sequence: CASSSGLAGEADTQYF. The CDR3 DNA reads TGTGCCAGCAGCTCGGGACTAGCGGGAGAGGCAGATACGCAGTATTTT.

This clone appeared a few times. The chain has TRBV18 and TRBJ1-2, with TRBD1 as a possible D gene (6 bases). The CDR3 totals 14 residues. Trimming removed 0 bases from V and 5 bases from J, with 10 bases in between. The germline gives CDR1 KGHSH, CDR2 LQKENI. This chain's CDR3 is CASSPPGTPYGYTF. The CDR3 coding sequence is TGTGCCAGCTCACCACCCGGGACACCATATGGCTACACCTTC. Combining the CDR3 with reference TRBV18 and TRBJ1-2 gives the whole variable domain NAGVMQNPRHLVRRRGQEARLRCSPMKGHSHVYWYRQLPEEGLKFMVYLQKENIIDESGMPKERFSAEFPKEGPSILRIQQVVRGDSAAYFCASSPPGTPYGYTFGSGTRLTVV.

This clone was found a few times. The rearrangement links TRBV2 to TRBJ2-1; 9 bases fit TRBD2. The CDR3 spans 14 residues. The germline CDR1 and CDR2 sequences are SNHLY and FYNNEI. Germline trimming cut 7 bases from V and 4 bases from J; bases unmatched to any gene: 5. In DNA, the CDR3 is TGTGCCAGCATCGGACTAGCGCCATACAATGAGCAGTTCTTC. Translation gives CASIGLAPYNEQFF.

The J gene is TRBJ2-4, the V gene TRBV19; weak D call: TRBD1 (5 bases). Trimming pared 5 bases from V and 7 bases from J, leaving 15 bases between. The CDR3 is made up of 14 amino acids. CDR1 and CDR2 (germline): LNHDA, SQIVND (reference sequence). CDR3 nucleotide sequence: TGTGCCAGTAGTGTTACAGGAGTGAGTAACATTCAGTACTTC. Its protein is CASSVTGVSNIQYF.

The chain carries TRBV7-8 and TRBJ2-2, with a tentative D call TRBD2 (6 bases). This CDR3 has 17 residues. The germline V gene has CDR1 SGHVS and CDR2 FQNEAQ. The V end lost 5 bases, the J end lost 1 base, and 17 bases lay between the germline ends. The chain's CDR3 is CASSPRAERVNTGELFF. DNA for the CDR3: TGTGCCAGCAGCCCCCGCGCCGAGCGGGTGAACACCGGGGAGCTGTTTTTT.

The chain links TRBV5-1 to TRBJ2-1; 9 bases are shared with TRBD2. CDR3 size: 15 residues. Germline loops: CDR1 SGHRS, CDR2 YFSETQ. Trimming cost V 0 bases and J 5 bases; bases outside gene matches: 3. The CDR3 nucleotides read TGCGCCAGCAGCTTGGCTCTAGCGGGGAACAATGAGCAGTTCTTC. It encodes CASSLALAGNNEQFF. The full variable domain, its missing parts supplied by reference TRBV5-1 and TRBJ2-1, is KAGVTQTPRYLIKTRGQQVTLSCSPISGHRSVSWYQQTPGQGLQFLFEYFSETQRNKGNFPGRFSGRQFSNSRSEMNVSTLELGDSALYLCASSLALAGNNEQFFGPGTRLTVL.

The table lists this clone with a count of one. The V and J genes are TRBV30 and TRBJ2-5; TRBD1 aligns across 12 bases. This CDR3 has 14 amino acids. Germline-derived CDR1 and CDR2 are GTSNPN and SVGIG (reference sequence). The V and J ends lost 8 bases and 11 bases, in that order; junction bases with no gene match: 15. The CDR3 DNA sequence: TGTGCCGGAGATCCGGGACAGGGGGCAACGAGGCAGTACTTC. Its translation is CAGDPGQGATRQYF.

Comment on this clone: The junction departs from the called germline gene at one end, perhaps through a read error. The chain couples TRBV7-9 to TRBJ2-1, with 12 nucleotides matching TRBD2. This CDR3 spans 16 amino acids. Germline CDR1 is SEHNR and CDR2 is FQNEAQ (reference sequence). The CDR3 nucleotides read TGTTCCAGCAGCCAGACTAGCGGGAGCTCCTACAATGAGCAGTTCTTC. Its translation: CSSSQTSGSSYNEQFF.

The chain links TRBV2 to TRBJ2-5; TRBD1 agrees at 8 bases. J gave up 11 bases and V 6 bases, and 14 bases lay outside the gene matches. This CDR3 is 14 amino acids long. Germline V lookup: CDR1 SNHLY, CDR2 FYNNEI. The CDR3: CASSGTGPLQEQYF. The CDR3 region has the DNA TGTGCCAGCAGCGGGACAGGACCTCTACAGGAGCAGTACTTC.

The rearrangement uses TRBV7-7 and TRBJ2-2; unclear D gene. The germline V and J ends were trimmed by 1 base and 2 bases, with 5 bases remaining between them. CDR3 length: 14 residues. Germline CDR1 reads SSHAT; CDR2 reads FNYEAQ (reference sequence). The CDR3 region is CASSLGSNTGELFF. In DNA form, the CDR3 reads TGTGCCAGCAGCTTAGGTTCAAACACCGGGGAGCTGTTTTTT.

The chain joins TRBV12-5 to TRBJ2-3; D gene uncertain. V gave up 5 bases and J gave up 2 bases, with 2 bases separating them. This CDR3 region has 11 residues. Germline CDR1 and CDR2: LGHNT and FRNRAP. The CDR3 sequence is CASGLTDTQYF. CDR3 nucleotide sequence: TGTGCTAGTGGTCTCACAGATACGCAGTATTTT. Filled out from reference TRBV12-5 and TRBJ2-3, the complete variable domain reads DARVTQTPRHKVTEMGQEVTMRCQPILGHNTVFWYRQTMMQGLELLAYFRNRAPLDDSGMPKDRFSAEMPDATLATLKIQPSEPRDSAVYFCASGLTDTQYFGPGTRLTVL.

The chain has TRBV11-2 and TRBJ1-1; D gene ambiguous. The CDR3 length is 12 residues. Looked up from germline, CDR1 is SGHAT and CDR2 is FQNNGV. V shed 4 bases and J shed 6 bases, with 9 bases lying between them. CDR3 sequence reads: CASSSIGSEAFF. CDR3 sequence (DNA): TGTGCCAGCAGCTCGATCGGGTCTGAAGCTTTCTTT.

This chain connects TRBV4-3 to TRBJ1-4; the match to TRBD1 covers 7 bases. The CDR3 contains 16 residues. CDR1 is LGHNA, CDR2 YSLEER, per germline. V was clipped by 2 bases and J by 8 bases; unmatched bases: 11. CDR3 DNA: TGCGCCAGCAGCCAAATTGCCCGACAGGGTGGAGAAAAACTGTTTTTT. Its protein product is CASSQIARQGGEKLFF.

CDR3 loop: CASSITSGSSGVLGEQYF. As DNA, the CDR3 is TGTGCCAGTAGTATCACTAGCGGGAGTTCCGGTGTACTCGGCGAGCAGTACTTC. The genes are TRBV19 and TRBJ2-7, with 11 positions matching TRBD2. The CDR3 is 18 residues long. J was trimmed by 6 bases and V by 3 bases; bases with no gene match: 16. Germline V gene sequence: CDR1 LNHDA, CDR2 SQIVND (reference sequence).